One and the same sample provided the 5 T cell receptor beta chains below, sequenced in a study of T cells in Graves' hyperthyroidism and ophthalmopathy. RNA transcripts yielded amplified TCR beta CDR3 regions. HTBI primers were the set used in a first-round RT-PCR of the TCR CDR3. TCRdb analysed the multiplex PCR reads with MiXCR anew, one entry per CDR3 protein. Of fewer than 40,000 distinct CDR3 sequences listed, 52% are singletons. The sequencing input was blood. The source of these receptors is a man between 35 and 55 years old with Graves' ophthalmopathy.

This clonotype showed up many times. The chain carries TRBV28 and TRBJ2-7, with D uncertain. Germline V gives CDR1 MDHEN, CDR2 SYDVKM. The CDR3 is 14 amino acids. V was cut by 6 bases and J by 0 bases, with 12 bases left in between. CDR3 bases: TGTGCCAGCAGCCCTCACCCAAGCTCCTACGAGCAGTACTTC. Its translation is CASSPHPSSYEQYF. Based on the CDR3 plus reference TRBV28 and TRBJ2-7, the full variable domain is DVKVTQSSRYLVKRTGEKVFLECVQDMDHENMFWYRQDPGLGLRLIYFSYDVKMKEKGDIPEGYSVSREKKERFSLILESASTNQTSMYLCASSPHPSSYEQYFGPGTRLTVT.

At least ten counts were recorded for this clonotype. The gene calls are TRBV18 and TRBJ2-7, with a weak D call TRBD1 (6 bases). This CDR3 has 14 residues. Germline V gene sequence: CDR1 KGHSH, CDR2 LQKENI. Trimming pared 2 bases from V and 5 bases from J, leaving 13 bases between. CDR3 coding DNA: TGTGCCAGCTCACCATACAGGGAAGAGAACGAGCAGTACTTC. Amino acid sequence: CASSPYREENEQYF.

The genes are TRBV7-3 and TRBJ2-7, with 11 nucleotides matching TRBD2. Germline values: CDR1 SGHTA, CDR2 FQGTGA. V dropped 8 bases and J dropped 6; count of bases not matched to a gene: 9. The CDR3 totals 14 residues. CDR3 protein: CASASTSGRGEQYF. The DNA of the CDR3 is TGTGCCAGCGCCTCAACTAGCGGGAGAGGCGAGCAGTACTTC. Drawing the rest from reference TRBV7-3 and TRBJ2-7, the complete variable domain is GAGVSQTPSNKVTEKGKYVELRCDPISGHTALYWYRQSLGQGPEFLIYFQGTGAADDSGLPNDRFFAVRPEGSVSTLKIQRTERGDSAVYLCASASTSGRGEQYFGPGTRLTVT.

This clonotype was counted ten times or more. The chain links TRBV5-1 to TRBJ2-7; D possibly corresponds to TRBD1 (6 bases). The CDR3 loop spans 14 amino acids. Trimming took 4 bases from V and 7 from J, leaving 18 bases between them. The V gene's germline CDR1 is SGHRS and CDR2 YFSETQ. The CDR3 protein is CASSPGDTGGEQYF. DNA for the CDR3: TGCGCCAGCAGCCCAGGGGATACAGGTGGAGAGCAGTACTTC. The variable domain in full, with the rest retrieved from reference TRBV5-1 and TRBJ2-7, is KAGVTQTPRYLIKTRGQQVTLSCSPISGHRSVSWYQQTPGQGLQFLFEYFSETQRNKGNFPGRFSGRQFSNSRSEMNVSTLELGDSALYLCASSPGDTGGEQYFGPGTRLTVT.

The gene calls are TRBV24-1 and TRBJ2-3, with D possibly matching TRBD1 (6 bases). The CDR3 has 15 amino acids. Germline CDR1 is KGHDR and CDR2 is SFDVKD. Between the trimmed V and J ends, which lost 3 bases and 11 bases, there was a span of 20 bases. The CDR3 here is CATSDPRDTYNEQYF. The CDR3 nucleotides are TGTGCCACCAGTGATCCACGGGACACCTACAATGAGCAGTATTTT.